Here is one T cell receptor (beta chain) with its context. As yet, its antigen is unknown. The data were taken from a study of T cells after yellow fever vaccination. Conversion of TCR transcripts into cDNA relied on 5'RACE template switching, which added a universal primer site and UMIs. TCRdb itself ran the 5' RACE reads through MiXCR, one entry per CDR3 protein. The sample lists 300,000 or so distinct CDR3 sequences, 10% to 15% occurring once. Overall study results and limits: Though weaker, the secondary response peaked faster, on day 5 versus 15. Most primary-vaccination clones recurred post-booster (under 98% CD4, more than 85% CD8).

Looked up from germline, CDR1 is SGHTA and CDR2 is FQGTGA. This CDR3 region has 14 residues. Deletions cut 5 bases from V and 10 bases from J, with 17 bases between. The sequencing used CD4+ T cells sorted from PBMCs, collected 45 days after the yellow fever booster vaccination. This receptor was taken from a man younger than 45 who received the YFV17D yellow fever vaccine. J is TRBJ2-2 and V is TRBV7-3; perhaps TRBD2 as D (6 bases). The CDR3, as DNA: TGTGCCAGCAGCCCTGGACTACGGGGCGTGGAGCTGTTTTTT. Amino acid sequence: CASSPGLRGVELFF.